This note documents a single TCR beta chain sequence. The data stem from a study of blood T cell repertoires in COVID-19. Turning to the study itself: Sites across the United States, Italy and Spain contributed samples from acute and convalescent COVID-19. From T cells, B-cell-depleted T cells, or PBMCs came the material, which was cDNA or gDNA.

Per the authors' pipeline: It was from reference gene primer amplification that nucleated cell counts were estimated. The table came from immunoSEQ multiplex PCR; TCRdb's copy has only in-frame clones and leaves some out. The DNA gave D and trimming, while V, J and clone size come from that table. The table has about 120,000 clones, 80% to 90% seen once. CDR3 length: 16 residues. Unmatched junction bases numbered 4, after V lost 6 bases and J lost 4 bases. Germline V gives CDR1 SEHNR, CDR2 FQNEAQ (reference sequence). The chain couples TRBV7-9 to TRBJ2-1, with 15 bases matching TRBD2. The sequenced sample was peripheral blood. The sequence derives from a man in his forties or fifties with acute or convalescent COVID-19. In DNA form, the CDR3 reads TGTGCCAGCAGGTCGGGACTAGCGGGGGGATACAATGAGCAGTTCTTC. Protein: CASRSGLAGGYNEQFF. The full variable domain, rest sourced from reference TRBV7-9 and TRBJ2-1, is DTGVSQNPRHKITKRGQNVTFRCDPISEHNRLYWYRQTLGQGPEFLTYFQNEAQLEKSRLLSDRFSAERPKGSFSTLEIQRTEQGDSAMYLCASRSGLAGGYNEQFFGPGTRLTVL.